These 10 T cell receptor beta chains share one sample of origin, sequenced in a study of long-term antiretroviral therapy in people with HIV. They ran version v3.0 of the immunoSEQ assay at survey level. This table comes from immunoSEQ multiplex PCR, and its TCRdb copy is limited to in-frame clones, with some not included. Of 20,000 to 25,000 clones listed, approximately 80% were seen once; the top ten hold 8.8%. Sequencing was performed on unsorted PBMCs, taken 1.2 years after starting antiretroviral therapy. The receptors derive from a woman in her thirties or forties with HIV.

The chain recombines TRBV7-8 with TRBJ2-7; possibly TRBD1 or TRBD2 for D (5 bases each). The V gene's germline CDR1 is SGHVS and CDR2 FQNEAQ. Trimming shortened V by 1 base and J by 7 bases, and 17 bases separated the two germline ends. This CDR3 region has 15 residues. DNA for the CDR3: TGTGCCAGCAGCTTAGAGCCAGCGGTAGGGGATGAGCAGTACTTC. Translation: CASSLEPAVGDEQYF. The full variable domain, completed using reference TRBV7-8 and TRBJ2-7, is GAGVSQSPRYKVAKRGQDVALRCDPISGHVSLFWYQQALGQGPEFLTYFQNEAQLDKSGLPSDRFFAERPEGSVSTLKIQRTQQEDSAVYLCASSLEPAVGDEQYFGPGTRLTVT.

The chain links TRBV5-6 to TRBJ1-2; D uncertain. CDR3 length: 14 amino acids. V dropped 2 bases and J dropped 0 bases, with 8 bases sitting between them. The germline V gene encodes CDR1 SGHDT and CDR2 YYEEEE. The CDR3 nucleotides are TGTGCCAGCAGCTTACGGGCTGCTAACTATGGCTACACCTTC. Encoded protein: CASSLRAANYGYTF.

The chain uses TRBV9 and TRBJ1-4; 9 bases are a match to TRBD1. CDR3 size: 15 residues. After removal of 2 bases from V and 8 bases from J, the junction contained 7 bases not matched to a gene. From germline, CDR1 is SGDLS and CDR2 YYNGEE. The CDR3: CASSVERDRAEKLFF. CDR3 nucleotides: TGTGCCAGCAGCGTCGAACGGGACAGGGCGGAAAAACTGTTTTTT.

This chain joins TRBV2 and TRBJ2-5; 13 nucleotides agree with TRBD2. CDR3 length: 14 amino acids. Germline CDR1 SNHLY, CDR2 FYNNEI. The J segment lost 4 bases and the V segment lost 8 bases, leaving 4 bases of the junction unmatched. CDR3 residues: CASHTSGRAETQYF. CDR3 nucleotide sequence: TGTGCCAGCCATACTAGCGGGAGGGCAGAGACCCAGTACTTC.

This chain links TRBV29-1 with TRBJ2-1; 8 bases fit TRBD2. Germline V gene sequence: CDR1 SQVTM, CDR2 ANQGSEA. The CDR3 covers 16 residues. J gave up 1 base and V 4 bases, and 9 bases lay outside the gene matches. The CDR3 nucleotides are TGCAGCGTTGTGGTAGCGGGAACAGGATCCTACAATGAGCAGTTCTTC. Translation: CSVVVAGTGSYNEQFF.

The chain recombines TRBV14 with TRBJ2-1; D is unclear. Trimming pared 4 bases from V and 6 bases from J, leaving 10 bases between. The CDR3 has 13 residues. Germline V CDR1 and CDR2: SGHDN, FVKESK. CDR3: CASSPGFGNEQFF. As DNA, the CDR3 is TGTGCCAGCAGCCCCGGTTTCGGCAATGAGCAGTTCTTC. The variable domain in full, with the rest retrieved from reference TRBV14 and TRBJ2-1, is EAGVTQFPSHSVIEKGQTVTLRCDPISGHDNLYWYRRVMGKEIKFLLHFVKESKQDESGMPNNRFLAERTGGTYSTLKVQPAELEDSGVYFCASSPGFGNEQFFGPGTRLTVL.

For the CDR3, the DNA is TGTGCCAGCAGCCCCTCCGGTATAGAGGCAGATACGCAGTATTTT. The encoded protein is CASSPSGIEADTQYF. The rearrangement links TRBV9 to TRBJ2-3; D unresolved. Per the germline V gene, CDR1 is SGDLS and CDR2 is YYNGEE. Trimming removed 4 bases from V and 4 bases from J, with 16 bases in between. The CDR3 contains 15 residues.

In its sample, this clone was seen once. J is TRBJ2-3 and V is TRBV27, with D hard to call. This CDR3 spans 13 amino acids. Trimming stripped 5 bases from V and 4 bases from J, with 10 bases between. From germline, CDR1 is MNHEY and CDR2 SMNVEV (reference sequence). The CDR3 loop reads CASSLRGADTQYF. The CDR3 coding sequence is TGTGCCAGCAGTCTCCGAGGTGCAGATACGCAGTATTTT.

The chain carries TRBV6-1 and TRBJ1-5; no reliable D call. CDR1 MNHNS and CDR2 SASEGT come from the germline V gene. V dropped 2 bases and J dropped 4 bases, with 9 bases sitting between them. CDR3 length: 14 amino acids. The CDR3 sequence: CASSERPENQPQHF. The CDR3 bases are TGTGCCAGCAGTGAACGGCCCGAAAATCAGCCCCAGCATTTT.

CDR3: CASSSSWGITSTDTQYF. The CDR3 DNA reads TGTGCCAGCAGCTCCTCATGGGGGATAACTAGCACAGATACGCAGTATTTT. The chain couples TRBV7-2 to TRBJ2-3; either TRBD1 or TRBD2 may fit D (5 bases each). With 4 bases removed from V and 0 bases from J, the gap between germline ends came to 17 bases. Germline CDR1 reads SGHTA; CDR2 reads FQGNSA. This CDR3 has 17 amino acids.